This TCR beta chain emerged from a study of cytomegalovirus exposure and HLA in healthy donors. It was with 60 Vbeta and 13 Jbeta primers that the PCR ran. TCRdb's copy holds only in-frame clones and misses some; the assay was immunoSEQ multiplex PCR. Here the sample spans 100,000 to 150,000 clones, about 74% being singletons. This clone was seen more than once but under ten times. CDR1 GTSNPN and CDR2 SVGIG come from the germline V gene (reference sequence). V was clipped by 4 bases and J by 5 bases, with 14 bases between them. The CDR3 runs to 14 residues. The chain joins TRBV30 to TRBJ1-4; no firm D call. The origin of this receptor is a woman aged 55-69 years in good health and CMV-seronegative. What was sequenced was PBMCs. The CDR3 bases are TGTGCCTGGAATCGGGAAGGCCCGAATGAAAAACTGTTTTTT. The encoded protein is CAWNREGPNEKLFF.